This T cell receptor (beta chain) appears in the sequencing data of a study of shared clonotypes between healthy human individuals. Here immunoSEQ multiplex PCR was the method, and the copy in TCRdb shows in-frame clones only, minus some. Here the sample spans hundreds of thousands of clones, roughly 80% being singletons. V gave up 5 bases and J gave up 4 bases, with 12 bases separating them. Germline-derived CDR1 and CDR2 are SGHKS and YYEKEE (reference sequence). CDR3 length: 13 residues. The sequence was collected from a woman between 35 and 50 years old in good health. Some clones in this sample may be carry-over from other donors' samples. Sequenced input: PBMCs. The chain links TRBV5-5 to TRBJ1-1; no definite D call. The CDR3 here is CASRQQLGTEAFF. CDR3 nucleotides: TGTGCCAGCAGACAACAGCTTGGCACTGAAGCTTTCTTT.